This T cell receptor beta chain was found in a study of T cells after posttransplantation cyclophosphamide (dated by TCRdb to between 2015 and 2016). About the full investigation: The study tracked T cell repertoire reconstitution by TRB sequencing after myeloablative bone marrow transplantation using posttransplantation cyclophosphamide as GVHD prophylaxis. Antigen receptor sequencing was done on samples from about 38 PTCy-treated patients and from approximately 15 related bone marrow donors of those patients. Blood from all 35 or so PTCy patients with 1-year posttransplant specimens was subjected to TRB sequencing. In 3 patients, up to 3 additional blood samples taken between 2 and 5.2 years after transplant also underwent TRB sequencing, as did pretransplant blood from several patients. TRA and TRB clonality were tightly correlated in several samples, so subsequent TCR analyses focused on TRB only. Public TRB sequences were queried against a database of over 3,600 sequences associated with responses to pathogens, tumor antigens, self-antigens and alloantigens.

Genomic DNA was used for TRB sequencing, which was performed with the immunoSEQ assay at survey resolution or with the hsTCRB kit. Regarding the original processing steps: The immunoSEQ software handled the initial read processing, while the LymphoSeq R package was used for the repertoire analyses. Clonality was computed as 1 minus normalized Shannon entropy, and a Gini coefficient was also calculated for each TRB dataset. To infer phenotypes in unsorted samples, TRB sequences from sorted subsets of the recipient or donor were mapped onto the unsorted samples of the same recipient. TCRdb retrieved this table from immuneACCESS and kept in-frame rearrangements only. Not all clones are present; in checked studies, unresolved V genes account for under half, and no reason is known for the remainder. That table supplies the V and J calls and clone size; D and trimming were determined from the DNA. The data for this sample show 41,000 or so clones, each detected more than once. Approximately 6% of the sample is in the top ten clones.

Study-wide conclusions, independent of this receptor: Donor-recipient similarity was low at 1-2 months but rose over the first year, and later blood repertoires were often dominated by donor CD8+ memory clones. Across the 45 or so patients, TRB clonality was highly associated with recipient CMV seropositivity and CMV reactivation, and diversity with PTCy was similar to that in the CNI/methotrexate controls. The TRB repertoires of T cells infiltrating skin or the GI tract showed only limited overlap with the TRB repertoires found in blood.

Peripheral blood samples were provided by related bone marrow donors on the day of marrow donation. Peripheral blood and bone marrow mononuclear cells were isolated by Ficoll-Hypaque density centrifugation and were cryopreserved. V sheds 6 bases and J sheds 6 bases, leaving 14 bases between their ends. Including cysteine and phenylalanine, the CDR3 has 13 amino acids. Only the CDR3 DNA is retained, 39 bases long and in frame from the first base. CDR1 and CDR2 are read off the germline V gene as SNHLY and FYNNEI. This clone has a handful of counts. Its target antigen remains unknown. No base-level quality is on record; no much larger clone is a single base apart.

The sequence joins TRBV2 to TRBJ1-1; confidence is insufficient to name the D gene. Sequencing used PBMCs. This clonotype was obtained from a man aged 25-40 years in good health and a related stem cell transplant donor. The encoded CDR3 is CASRERGEPEAFF. DNA sequence: TGTGCCAGCAGAGAACGGGGAGAGCCTGAAGCTTTCTTT.